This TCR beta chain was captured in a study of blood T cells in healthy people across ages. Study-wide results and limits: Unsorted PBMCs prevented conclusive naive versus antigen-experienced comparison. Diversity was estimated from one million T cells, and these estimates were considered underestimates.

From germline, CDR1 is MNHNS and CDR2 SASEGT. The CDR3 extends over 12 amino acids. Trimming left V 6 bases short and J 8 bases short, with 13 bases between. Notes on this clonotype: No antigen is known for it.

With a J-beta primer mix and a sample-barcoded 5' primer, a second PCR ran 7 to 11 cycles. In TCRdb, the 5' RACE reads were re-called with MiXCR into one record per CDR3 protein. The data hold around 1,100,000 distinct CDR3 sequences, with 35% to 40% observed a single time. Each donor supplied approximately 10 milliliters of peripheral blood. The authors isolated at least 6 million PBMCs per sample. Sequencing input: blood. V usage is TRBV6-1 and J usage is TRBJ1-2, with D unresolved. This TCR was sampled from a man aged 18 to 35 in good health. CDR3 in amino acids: CASSPPNWGYTF. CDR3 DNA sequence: TGTGCCAGCAGCCCCCCTAACTGGGGCTACACCTTC.